This entry lists 20 T cell receptor beta chains sequenced from one sample in a study of T cell responses to AZD1222 COVID-19 vaccine. Some clones are missing from TCRdb's copy, which holds only in-frame ones; the method was immunoSEQ multiplex PCR. The sample consists of more than 95,000 clones, roughly 87% of them appearing once. The material sequenced was peripheral blood, taken on day 0 of AZD1222 vaccination. These receptors all stem from an adult in good health.

Comment on this clone: Because it lacks the conserved phenylalanine or tryptophan at the end, this CDR3 is likely a read error. The DNA is omitted, as the CDR3 cannot be located on it reliably, and the CDR3 follows TCRdb's listing. This chain's CDR3 is CASRPAQTDHSDL. The chain employs TRBV9 and TRBJ1-4. The germline V gene encodes CDR1 SGDLS and CDR2 YYNGEE. The CDR3 is 13 amino acids in total, end residues counted.

This chain joins TRBV3-1 (or the pseudogene TRBV3-2) and TRBJ2-1; 15 bases agree with TRBD2. Trimming cost V 3 bases and J 10 bases; bases outside gene matches: 1. CDR3 length equals 14 residues. Germline loops: CDR1 LGHDT, CDR2 YNNKEL (reference sequence). This CDR3 is CASSQGTSGGEQFF. The CDR3, as DNA: TGTGCCAGCAGCCAGGGGACTAGCGGGGGGGAGCAGTTCTTC.

The chain carries TRBV12-5 and TRBJ2-3, with D possibly being TRBD1 (6 bases). The CDR3 totals 16 residues. Germline values: CDR1 LGHNT, CDR2 FRNRAP. V lost 6 bases and J lost 2, with 18 bases in between. The CDR3: CASGQTGKGPTDTQYF. The CDR3 region has the DNA TGTGCTAGTGGACAAACAGGGAAGGGGCCCACAGATACGCAGTATTTT.

The chain links TRBV7-2 to TRBJ1-1; 7 bases are shared with TRBD1. The V and J ends lost 4 bases and 5 bases, in that order; junction bases with no gene match: 4. Germline V gene lookup returns CDR1 SGHTA and CDR2 FQGNSA. The CDR3 sequence is 13 residues long. The CDR3 DNA follows: TGTGCCAGCAGCTCCGGCAGGGGGACTGAAGCTTTCTTT. Its translation is CASSSGRGTEAFF.

This clone has only one observation. CDR3 region: CASRPGQYSPLHF. The CDR3 DNA sequence: TGTGCCAGCAGACCTGGACAGTATTCACCCCTCCACTTT. The chain couples TRBV6-5 to TRBJ1-6, with D perhaps TRBD1 (6 bases). V lost 6 bases and J lost 8, with 11 bases in between. Germline CDR1 is MNHEY and CDR2 is SVGAGI. The CDR3 extends over 13 amino acids.

The rearrangement links TRBV21-1 to TRBJ2-5. TRBV21-1 is annotated as a pseudogene. This CDR3 is 16 amino acids long. The CDR3 loop is CASKNLPTGVLETQYF. The DNA of the CDR3 is TGTGCCAGCAAAAACCTTCCGACTGGGGTATTGGAGACCCAGTACTTC.

The V and J genes are TRBV7-8 and TRBJ1-1; possible D gene TRBD1, 5 bases. Between the trimmed V and J ends, which lost 6 bases and 0 bases, there was a span of 8 bases. Germline V gene sequence: CDR1 SGHVS, CDR2 FQNEAQ. This CDR3 is 13 amino acids long. The CDR3 DNA sequence: TGTGCCAGCAGTCGACAGATGAACACTGAAGCTTTCTTT. Translation gives CASSRQMNTEAFF. The variable domain in full, completed from reference TRBV7-8 and TRBJ1-1, reads GAGVSQSPRYKVAKRGQDVALRCDPISGHVSLFWYQQALGQGPEFLTYFQNEAQLDKSGLPSDRFFAERPEGSVSTLKIQRTQQEDSAVYLCASSRQMNTEAFFGQGTRLTVV.

The chain combines TRBV30 with TRBJ1-4; D remains unclear. The CDR3 is 13 residues long. CDR1 is GTSNPN and CDR2 is SVGIG in the germline V gene (reference sequence). The V end was cut by 0 bases, the J end by 5 bases, with 7 bases between. DNA for the CDR3: TGTGCCTGGAGTGTACTGACGAATGAAAAACTGTTTTTT. Amino acid sequence: CAWSVLTNEKLFF.

The V gene is TRBV15, the J gene TRBJ2-2; 10 nucleotides agree with TRBD1. CDR3 size: 15 residues. Germline lookup yields CDR1 LNHNV and CDR2 YYDKDF (reference sequence). V lost 5 bases and J lost 3; bases outside the gene matches: 3. CDR3 in DNA: TGTGCCACCAGCGGGGGGACAGGGGACACCGGGGAGCTGTTTTTT. Translating gives CATSGGTGDTGELFF.

This chain links TRBV5-1 with TRBJ1-1; D gene ambiguous. Germline V gene lookup returns CDR1 SGHRS and CDR2 YFSETQ. The germline V and J ends were trimmed by 6 bases and 3 bases, with 12 bases remaining between them. The CDR3 has 13 amino acids. The CDR3 DNA reads as TGCGCCAGCATCGGGTTTACGGACACTGAAGCTTTCTTT. Translating gives CASIGFTDTEAFF. The full variable domain, completed using reference TRBV5-1 and TRBJ1-1, is KAGVTQTPRYLIKTRGQQVTLSCSPISGHRSVSWYQQTPGQGLQFLFEYFSETQRNKGNFPGRFSGRQFSNSRSEMNVSTLELGDSALYLCASIGFTDTEAFFGQGTRLTVV.

This sequence joins TRBV23-1 and TRBJ2-7; no clear D gene. TRBV23-1 is recorded as an ORF, its role being uncertain. This CDR3 spans 16 amino acids. Trimming pared 0 bases from V and 3 bases from J, leaving 15 bases between. The chain's CDR3 is CASSQSCTGTHYEQYF. CDR3 bases: TGCGCCAGCAGTCAATCGTGTACGGGTACCCACTACGAGCAGTACTTC.

The chain has TRBV5-4 and TRBJ2-1; D assignment may be TRBD1 or TRBD2 (5 bases each). Trimming took off 0 bases at V and 6 bases at J, with 7 bases between the two ends. Germline CDR1 is SGHNT and CDR2 is YYREEE (reference sequence). The length of the CDR3 is 13 residues. The CDR3 nucleotides read TGTGCCAGCAGCTTGGGGGGGAGCAATGAGCAGTTCTTC. Translated, it gives CASSLGGSNEQFF.

The chain combines TRBV11-3 with TRBJ1-5; no definite D call. V lost 5 bases and J lost 0, with 26 bases in between. This CDR3 has 20 amino acids. Germline CDR1 is SGHNT and CDR2 is YENEEA. CDR3 sequence: CASSPEQSADILYSNQPQHF. As DNA, the CDR3 is TGTGCCAGCAGCCCAGAGCAAAGTGCCGATATATTATATAGCAATCAGCCCCAGCATTTT.

The chain joins TRBV29-1 to TRBJ2-1; 8 positions agree with TRBD2. J lost 2 bases, V lost 6 bases, and 3 bases had no gene match. CDR3 length: 13 amino acids. Germline V gene sequence: CDR1 SQVTM, CDR2 ANQGSEA. CDR3 bases: TGCAGCGTCCAGCGGGGGACCTACAATGAGCAGTTCTTC. Translating gives CSVQRGTYNEQFF.

The chain recombines TRBV9 with TRBJ1-1; no reliable D call. Germline lookup yields CDR1 SGDLS and CDR2 YYNGEE. The CDR3 totals 14 residues. V lost 4 bases to trimming and J lost 1 base, with 11 bases between them. The CDR3 nucleotides read TGTGCCAGCAGCCCCCCTTTGGGGAACACTGAAGCTTTCTTT. Translated, it gives CASSPPLGNTEAFF.

The V gene is TRBV9, the J gene TRBJ1-3; D gene uncertain. Germline V gene data show CDR1 as SGDLS and CDR2 as YYNGEE. Deletions cut 4 bases from V and 1 base from J, with 9 bases between. The CDR3 extends over 14 amino acids. As DNA, the CDR3 is TGTGCCAGCAGCCCCGTGGAATCTGGAAACACCATATATTTT. Its translation is CASSPVESGNTIYF.

This chain connects TRBV11-2 to TRBJ1-2; possible D gene TRBD1, 6 bases. This CDR3 is 15 amino acids long. Trimming removed 2 bases from V and 4 bases from J, with 14 bases in between. Germline CDR1 and CDR2: SGHAT and FQNNGV. CDR3 nucleotides: TGTGCCAGCAGCTTAAACGCAGGGGACCTCTATGGCTACACCTTC. It yields the protein CASSLNAGDLYGYTF.

V gene TRBV29-1 combines with J gene TRBJ2-1; 13 nucleotides align to TRBD2. CDR1 is SQVTM and CDR2 is ANQGSEA in the germline V gene. V gave up 5 bases and J gave up 8 bases; unmatched junction bases: 3. CDR3 length: 13 residues. The CDR3 nucleotides are TGCAGCGTTCGGACTAGCGGGGGCCATGAGCAGTTCTTC. Translated, it gives CSVRTSGGHEQFF.

V is TRBV21-1 and J is TRBJ1-5. TRBV21-1 is recorded as a pseudogene. The CDR3 totals 15 residues. CDR3 DNA sequence: TGTGCCACCCGGGGAAGGGAAAGTAGGTATCAGCCCCAGCATTTT. Protein product: CATRGRESRYQPQHF.

The chain links TRBV14 to TRBJ1-1, with a weak D call TRBD1 (5 bases). Germline CDR1 and CDR2: SGHDN and FVKESK. The CDR3 runs to 13 residues. Trimming took 1 base from V and 4 from J, leaving 7 bases between them. The DNA for the CDR3 is TGTGCCAGCAGCCAAGTGGGGGGCACTGAAGCTTTCTTT. Translation gives CASSQVGGTEAFF.